This T cell receptor beta chain was identified in a study of T cells in Graves' hyperthyroidism and ophthalmopathy. Template material for amplifying TCR beta CDR3 regions consisted of RNA transcripts. Researchers ran a first-round RT-PCR on the TCR CDR3 using the HTBI primer set. TCRdb re-called the multiplex PCR reads through MiXCR, storing one row per CDR3 protein. Here the sample spans 240,000 or so distinct CDR3 sequences, around 15% being singletons. In its sample, this clonotype was seen many times. The CDR3 totals 11 residues. Germline assignment: CDR1 DFQATT and CDR2 SNEGSKA (reference sequence).

Sequenced material: blood. The chain has TRBV20-1 and TRBJ2-1; 7 positions agree with TRBD1. The TCR was taken from a woman under 30 with Graves' ophthalmopathy. The CDR3 nucleotides are TGCAGGCCGGGACAGAACAATGAGCAGTTCTTC. It is translated as CRPGQNNEQFF.